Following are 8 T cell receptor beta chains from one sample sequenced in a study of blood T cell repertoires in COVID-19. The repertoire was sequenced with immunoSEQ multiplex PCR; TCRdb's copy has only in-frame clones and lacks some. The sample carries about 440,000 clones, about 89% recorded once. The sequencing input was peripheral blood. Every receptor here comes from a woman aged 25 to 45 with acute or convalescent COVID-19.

The CDR3, as DNA: TGTGCCAGCACTAACAGGGGGCACACTGAAGCTTTCTTT. Its translation: CASTNRGHTEAFF. V usage is TRBV13 and J usage is TRBJ1-1; 9 bases fit TRBD1. CDR1 PRHDT and CDR2 FYEKMQ come from the germline V gene (reference sequence). The CDR3 runs 13 residues. V lost 7 bases and J lost 3; bases outside the gene matches: 3.

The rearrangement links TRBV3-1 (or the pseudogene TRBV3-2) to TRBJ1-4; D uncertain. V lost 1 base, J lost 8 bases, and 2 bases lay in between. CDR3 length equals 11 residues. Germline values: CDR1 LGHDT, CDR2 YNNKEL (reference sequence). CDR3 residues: CASSQAEKLFF. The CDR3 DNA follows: TGTGCCAGCAGCCAAGCAGAAAAACTGTTTTTT.

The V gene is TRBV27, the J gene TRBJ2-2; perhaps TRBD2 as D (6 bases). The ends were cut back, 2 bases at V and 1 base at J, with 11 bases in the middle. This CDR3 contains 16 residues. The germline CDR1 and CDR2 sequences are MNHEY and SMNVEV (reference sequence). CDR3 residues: CASSLRRSGNTGELFF. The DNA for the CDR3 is TGTGCCAGCAGTTTAAGGCGTAGCGGGAACACCGGGGAGCTGTTTTTT.

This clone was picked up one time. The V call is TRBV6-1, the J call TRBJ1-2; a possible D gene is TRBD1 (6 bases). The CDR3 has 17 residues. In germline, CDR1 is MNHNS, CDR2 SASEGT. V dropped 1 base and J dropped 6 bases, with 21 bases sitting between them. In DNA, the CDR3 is TGTGCCAGCAGTGAAGTATCTGGGGGCTCGGTATCGGATGGCTACACCTTC. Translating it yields CASSEVSGGSVSDGYTF.

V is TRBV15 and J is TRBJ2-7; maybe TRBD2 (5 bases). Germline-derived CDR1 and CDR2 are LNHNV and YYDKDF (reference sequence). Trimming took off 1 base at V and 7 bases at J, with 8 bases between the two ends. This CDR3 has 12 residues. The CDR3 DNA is TGTGCCACCAGCAGAGCGGGCGGGGAGCAGTACTTC. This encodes CATSRAGGEQYF.

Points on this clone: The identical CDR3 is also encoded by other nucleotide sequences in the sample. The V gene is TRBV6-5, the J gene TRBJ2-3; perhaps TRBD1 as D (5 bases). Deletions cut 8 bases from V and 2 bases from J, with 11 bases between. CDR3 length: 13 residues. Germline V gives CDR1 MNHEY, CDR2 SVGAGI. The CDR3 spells CASRRGSTDTQYF. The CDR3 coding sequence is TGTGCCAGCCGTAGGGGCTCCACAGATACGCAGTATTTT.

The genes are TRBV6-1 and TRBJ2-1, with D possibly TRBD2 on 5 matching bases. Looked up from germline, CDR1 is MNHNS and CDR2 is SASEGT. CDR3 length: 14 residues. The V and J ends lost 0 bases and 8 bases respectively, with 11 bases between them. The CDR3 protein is CASSEAGDVDEQFF. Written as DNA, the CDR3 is TGTGCCAGCAGTGAAGCGGGAGATGTGGATGAGCAGTTCTTC.

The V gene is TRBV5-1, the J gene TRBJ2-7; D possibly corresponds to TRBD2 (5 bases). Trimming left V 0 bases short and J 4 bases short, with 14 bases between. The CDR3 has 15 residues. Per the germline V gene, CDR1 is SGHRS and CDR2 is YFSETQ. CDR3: CASSLAAVGIYEQYF. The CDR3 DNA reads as TGCGCCAGCAGCTTGGCAGCGGTGGGTATTTACGAGCAGTACTTC.